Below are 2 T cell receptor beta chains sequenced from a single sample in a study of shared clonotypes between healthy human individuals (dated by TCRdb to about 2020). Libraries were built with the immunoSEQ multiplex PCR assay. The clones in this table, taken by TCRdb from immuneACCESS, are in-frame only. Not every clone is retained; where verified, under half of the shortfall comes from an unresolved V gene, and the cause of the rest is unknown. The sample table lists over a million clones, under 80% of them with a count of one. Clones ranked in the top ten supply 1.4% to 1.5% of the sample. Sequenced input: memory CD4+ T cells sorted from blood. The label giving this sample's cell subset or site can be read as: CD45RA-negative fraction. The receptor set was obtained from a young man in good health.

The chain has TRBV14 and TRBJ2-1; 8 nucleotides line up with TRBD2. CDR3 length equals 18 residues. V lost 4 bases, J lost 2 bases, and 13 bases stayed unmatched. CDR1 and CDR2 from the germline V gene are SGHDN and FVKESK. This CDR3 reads CASSLPASGSNPYNEQFF. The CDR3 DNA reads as TGTGCCAGCAGCCTCCCGGCCAGCGGGAGTAATCCCTACAATGAGCAGTTCTTC.

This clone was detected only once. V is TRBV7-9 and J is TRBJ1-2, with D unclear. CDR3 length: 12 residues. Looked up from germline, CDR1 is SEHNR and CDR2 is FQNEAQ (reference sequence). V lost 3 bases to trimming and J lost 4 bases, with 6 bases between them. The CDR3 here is CASSFGVYGYTF. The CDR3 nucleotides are TGTGCCAGCAGCTTCGGGGTCTATGGCTACACCTTC.